The sequence of this T cell receptor (beta chain) was determined in a study of blood T cell repertoires in COVID-19 (dated by TCRdb to 2020 to 2022). Broadly, across the study: Samples from collaborators originated in the United States, Italy and Spain and spanned both the acute and convalescent phases of COVID-19. The material from the prospective study consisted of cDNA or gDNA derived from T cells, B-cell-depleted T cells, or PBMCs. Deeply sampled blood TCRbeta repertoires from subjects exposed to, actively infected with, or recovered from COVID-19 were included in the dataset. A freely available public database, intended as a resource for researchers studying the immune response to SARS-CoV-2, is where the repertoires were released. Samples came from the ongoing ImmuneRACE study (first 160 participants) plus 1,254 subjects from 6 global collaborators. The sample metadata nearly always contained a de-identified subject ID, COVID-19 status, age in years and sex. HLA class I and class II types, where available, came from metadata supplied by the sample provider rather than from assay-based typing. General findings and caveats noted by the study authors: The quantity of clinical and demographic metadata differed by source and by participant and was supplied without curation.

Taken from the germline V gene, the CDR1 and CDR2 loops are SGHTA and FQGNSA. V sheds 2 bases and J sheds 5 bases, leaving 8 bases between their ends. The CDR3 has 13 amino acids, counting the end cysteine and phenylalanine. CDR3 DNA only is kept here, 39 bases in frame from base 1. TCRbeta CDR3 regions were amplified from genomic DNA using the immunoSEQ Assay, a bias-controlled multiplex PCR. On the study's bioinformatics: Within the assay, amplification of reference gene primers was used to estimate how many nucleated cells each sample contained. Sequence reads were collapsed and filtered to measure the absolute abundance of every unique TCRbeta CDR3 rearrangement. For each sample, productive Simpson clonality was calculated by taking the square root of Simpson's diversity index across productive rearrangements. Held by TCRdb, this immuneACCESS table contains in-frame sequences only and omits some clones. Under half of the omission traces to an unresolved V gene where checked; the cause of the rest is unknown. V and J calls and clone size are those listed in that table; D and trimming were worked out from the DNA. Within this sample are approximately 240,000 clones, with just under 85% of them counted one time only. Approximately 1.3% of the sample belongs to the ten largest clones.

In the prospective study, participants were about 18 to 95 years old, resided in approximately 22 geographic areas of the United States, and were enrolled through a virtual design. In the prospective study, participants were assigned to cohorts based on the clinical history participants reported in a screening survey and a study questionnaire. Each participant in the prospective study had whole blood, serum and a nasopharyngeal or oropharyngeal swab collected by mobile phlebotomists. Participants in the prospective study had the option to provide additional blood draws and questionnaires over a roughly two-month period. Prospective study blood samples were shipped either frozen or at room temperature before DNA extraction. As regards this clone: Its target antigen remains unknown. No base-level quality is on record; no much larger clone is a single base apart.

In this chain, TRBV7-2 is recombined with TRBJ2-3; no D gene can be assigned with confidence. The clonotype originates from a woman in her forties with acute COVID-19. The sample comprised PBMCs or T cells enriched from blood (not recorded which). The CDR3 loop reads CASSLNAGDTQYF. The DNA sequence is TGTGCCAGCAGCTTAAACGCCGGAGATACGCAGTATTTT.